The 3 T cell receptor beta chains below all came from one sample that was sequenced in a study of cytomegalovirus exposure and HLA in healthy donors. The PCR made use of 60 Vbeta and 13 Jbeta primers. TCRdb's copy holds only in-frame clones and misses some; the assay was immunoSEQ multiplex PCR. Among over 150,000 clones listed, 68% were seen once. Sequencing was performed on PBMCs. All receptors come from a man aged 45-65 years in good health and CMV-seronegative.

The rearrangement uses TRBV5-1 and TRBJ2-5, with TRBD2 identical over 12 bases. CDR1 and CDR2 from the germline V gene are SGHRS and YFSETQ. With 1 base clipped from V and 2 bases from J, the junction kept 0 bases outside the gene matches. The length of the CDR3 is 15 residues. The CDR3: CASSLTSGGQETQYF. CDR3 bases: TGCGCCAGCAGCTTGACTAGCGGGGGGCAAGAGACCCAGTACTTC.

The chain uses TRBV14 and TRBJ1-1; no firm D call. V was cut by 2 bases and J by 7 bases, with 11 bases left in between. Germline CDR1 is SGHDN and CDR2 is FVKESK. CDR3 length: 13 amino acids. CDR3 DNA sequence: TGTGCCAGCAGCCAACTGGGCCTTGTTGAAGCTTTCTTT. Amino acids: CASSQLGLVEAFF.

This rearrangement joins TRBV27 to TRBJ2-7; TRBD1 matches at 11 bases. Per germline, CDR1 MNHEY and CDR2 SMNVEV (reference sequence). There are 15 residues in the CDR3. Trimming took 3 bases from V and 4 from J; bases not matched to a gene: 5. CDR3 nucleotides: TGTGCCAGCAGTTTCCCGGGACAGGGGGGTTACGAGCAGTACTTC. Translating it yields CASSFPGQGGYEQYF.